Reported below is one T cell receptor (beta chain). This record belongs to a study of shared clonotypes between healthy human individuals. Across the whole study: Per donor, three plates held CD4 naive cells, three held CD4 memory, two held CD8 naive and one held CD8 memory.

V shed 5 bases and J 5 bases; nucleotides not matched to a gene: 11. CDR3 length: 15 residues. Germline V gene sequence: CDR1 SEHNR, CDR2 FQNEAQ (reference sequence). An approximately 210 ng quantity of DNA, roughly 32,000 T cell genomes, went into the sorted-subset replicate PCRs. This table comes from immunoSEQ multiplex PCR, and its TCRdb copy is limited to in-frame clones, with some not included. The repertoire consists of under 1 million clones, with over 90% occurring once and the leading ten covering around 24%. Terminally differentiated effector memory CD45RA+ cells were excluded from the naive CD8 cells, which were CD45RO-negative and positively selected for CCR7. Donors had no recently reported acute infections or vaccinations and were HIV-negative.

The clonotype was recovered from a man under 40 in good health. The genes are TRBV7-9 and TRBJ2-7; 8 positions match TRBD1. Sequenced input: naive CD8+ T cells sorted from blood. This CDR3 reads CASSRPDRGDDEQYF. CDR3 nucleotide sequence: TGTGCCAGCAGCCGACCCGACAGGGGTGACGACGAGCAGTACTTC. Full variable domain (rest looked up from reference TRBV7-9 and TRBJ2-7): DTGVSQNPRHKITKRGQNVTFRCDPISEHNRLYWYRQTLGQGPEFLTYFQNEAQLEKSRLLSDRFSAERPKGSFSTLEIQRTEQGDSAMYLCASSRPDRGDDEQYFGPGTRLTVT.